This T cell receptor beta chain was found in a study of beta chain features in type 1 diabetes. Study at large: Healthy donors and patients showed comparable age, gender and cell yields. Overall study results and limits: Moderate but significant shortening of TCRB CDR3s was recorded in all four CD4+ subsets from Type 1 diabetes patients.

The CDR3 has 15 amino acids. V shed 3 bases and J shed 0 bases, with 9 bases lying between them. From germline, CDR1 is SNHLY and CDR2 FYNNEI. All of the isolated RNA was reverse transcribed, so expressed TCRB transcripts were sequenced. TCRdb's table, derived via immunoSEQ multiplex PCR, lists solely in-frame clones and lacks some. The sample has about 210,000 clones; 9.5% to 13% are singletons. Worth noting for this clone: Its matching antigen is unknown.

The receptor was derived from a man aged 18 to 29 in good health. The sample consisted of central memory CD4+ T cells from blood. This chain joins TRBV2 and TRBJ2-1; tentative D call: TRBD1 (5 bases). CDR3 region: CASSEGQGSYNEQFF. The DNA of the CDR3 is TGTGCCAGCAGTGAGGGGCAGGGCTCCTACAATGAGCAGTTCTTC.